The 23 T cell receptor beta chains presented below share a single source sample, sequenced in a study of radiotherapy plus CTLA-4 blockade in lung cancer. Libraries were prepared by immunoSEQ multiplex PCR; TCRdb keeps only in-frame clonotypes and omits some of them. Found here are about 98,000 clones, around four fifths of them singletons; the top ten hold under 4%. The specimen was peripheral blood, collected from a patient treated with radiotherapy plus ipilimumab. The receptors derive from a human donor with non-small cell lung cancer who had a partial response to radiotherapy plus ipilimumab.

J is TRBJ2-1 and V is TRBV10-1, with 9 bases aligning to TRBD1. The CDR3 runs to 15 residues. V lost 3 bases, J lost 8 bases, and 8 bases stayed unmatched. In germline, CDR1 is WNHNN, CDR2 SYGVQD (reference sequence). CDR3 in amino acids: CASSDGGQGADEQFF. The CDR3 DNA follows: TGCGCCAGCAGTGATGGGGGACAGGGTGCGGATGAGCAGTTCTTC.

The chain links TRBV11-2 to TRBJ2-5, with D possibly matching TRBD2 (7 bases). The germline V and J ends were trimmed by 8 bases and 1 base, with 17 bases remaining between them. CDR1 and CDR2 from the germline V gene are SGHAT and FQNNGV. The CDR3 is 15 amino acids. The CDR3 DNA reads as TGTGCCAGCTCCAAGGGGGGAGGGCGCCAAGAGACCCAGTACTTC. It is translated as CASSKGGGRQETQYF.

In this sample, this clone turned up a few times. This chain joins TRBV5-4 and TRBJ1-2; D unresolved. The V and J ends lost 0 bases and 4 bases respectively, with 7 bases between them. CDR1 and CDR2 from the germline V gene are SGHNT and YYREEE (reference sequence). The CDR3 has 13 residues. The CDR3 here is CASSLDSFYGYTF. The CDR3 coding sequence is TGTGCCAGCAGCTTGGATTCCTTCTATGGCTACACCTTC.

This clone occurred a few times. The chain links TRBV12-2 to TRBJ2-1; TRBD1 is the table's D call and was not checked against the DNA. TRBV12-2 is flagged as a pseudogene. The CDR3 length is 17 residues. The CDR3 sequence is CASRLPIRGLSYNEQFF. The CDR3 nucleotides are TGTGCAAGTCGCTTACCAATCAGGGGGCTCTCCTACAATGAGCAGTTCTTC.

The rearrangement uses TRBV5-1 and TRBJ1-3, with D maybe TRBD1 (5 bases). CDR1 and CDR2 from the germline V gene are SGHRS and YFSETQ. This CDR3 spans 16 amino acids. V lost 4 bases and J lost 0, with 14 bases in between. CDR3 DNA: TGCGCCAGCAGCCCACGGCAGGGCGGCTCTGGAAACACCATATATTTT. It translates to CASSPRQGGSGNTIYF.

The chain couples TRBV5-8 to TRBJ1-1; TRBD1 matches 9 bases. From germline, CDR1 is SGHTS and CDR2 YDEGEE. There are 14 residues in the CDR3. Trimming removed 5 bases from V and 5 bases from J; junction bases left unmatched: 7. CDR3 coding DNA: TGTGCCAGCAGTACTGGGACAGGGAGAACTGAAGCTTTCTTT. This sequence encodes CASSTGTGRTEAFF.

Remarks on this clone: A single base separates this from a much larger clone, so it may be a read error. The same CDR3 is also encoded by other DNA sequences in this sample. V gene TRBV28 combines with J gene TRBJ2-2, with a possible D match to TRBD1 (6 bases). The CDR3 spans 14 residues. V gave up 3 bases and J gave up 1 base, with 6 bases separating them. Germline CDR1 MDHEN, CDR2 SYDVKM. The chain's CDR3 is CASSLTGNTGELFF. Here the CDR3 DNA reads TGTGCCAGCAGTTTGACAGGGAACACCGGGGAGCTGTTTTTT.

The V call is TRBV10-3, the J call TRBJ1-2; TRBD1 is a possible D gene (5 bases). V lost 2 bases and J lost 7, with 14 bases in between. The germline V gene has CDR1 ENHRY and CDR2 SYGVKD. The CDR3 loop spans 14 amino acids. This CDR3 is CAISEVAGNSGYTF. CDR3 nucleotides: TGTGCCATCAGTGAGGTCGCAGGGAATAGTGGCTACACCTTC.

This clone was seen more than once but under ten times. The CDR3 loop reads CASSPGTGNEKLFF. CDR3 DNA: TGCGCCAGCAGCCCTGGGACAGGGAATGAAAAACTGTTTTTT. The chain joins TRBV5-1 to TRBJ1-4; TRBD1 matches 9 bases. Trimming cost V 4 bases and J 5 bases; bases outside gene matches: 3. Germline V gene data show CDR1 as SGHRS and CDR2 as YFSETQ. The length of the CDR3 is 14 residues.

This chain links TRBV6-5 with TRBJ1-1; maybe TRBD1 (5 bases). This CDR3 region has 13 residues. Trimming removed 4 bases at V and 7 bases at J, with 13 bases between. From germline, CDR1 is MNHEY and CDR2 SVGAGI. CDR3 in amino acids: CASSWVQDIEAFF. The CDR3 DNA reads TGTGCCAGCAGTTGGGTGCAGGACATTGAAGCTTTCTTT.

This clone showed up just a few times. The gene calls are TRBV14 and TRBJ1-1; D unresolved. CDR3 size: 13 residues. Germline loops: CDR1 SGHDN, CDR2 FVKESK. Trimming cost V 4 bases and J 4 bases, with 10 bases left between them. This chain's CDR3 is CASSLGVSTEAFF. The CDR3 bases are TGTGCCAGCAGCCTCGGGGTTTCCACTGAAGCTTTCTTT.

This clone appeared a single time. This chain connects TRBV5-1 to TRBJ2-7; 9 nucleotides agree with TRBD1. Losses at the gene ends were 4 bases for V and 3 bases for J; bases not matched to a gene: 17. The CDR3 totals 18 residues. CDR1 is SGHRS, CDR2 YFSETQ, per germline. DNA of the CDR3: TGCGCCAGCAGCAGGGGACAGGGTGCGTCTCGGGGGCTCTACGAGCAGTACTTC. Its protein product is CASSRGQGASRGLYEQYF.

This sequence joins TRBV5-1 and TRBJ2-5, with unresolved D. V lost 2 bases and J 5 bases, leaving 7 bases between the germline ends. The CDR3 sequence is 12 residues long. CDR1 SGHRS and CDR2 YFSETQ come from the germline V gene. The CDR3 DNA follows: TGCGCCAGCAGCTTTAACAAGGAGACCCAGTACTTC. It yields the protein CASSFNKETQYF.

The rearrangement links TRBV5-5 to TRBJ2-5; maybe TRBD1 (6 bases). CDR3 length equals 16 residues. Germline CDR1 reads SGHKS; CDR2 reads YYEKEE (reference sequence). The ends were cut back, 4 bases at V and 4 bases at J, with 20 bases in the middle. The CDR3 nucleotides read TGTGCCAGCAGCCGATTACAAACAGGGAAGACAGAGACCCAGTACTTC. It yields the protein CASSRLQTGKTETQYF.

V is TRBV7-2 and J is TRBJ1-6; weak D call: TRBD1 (6 bases). This CDR3 is 15 amino acids long. Germline loops: CDR1 SGHTA, CDR2 FQGNSA. The V end lost 5 bases, the J end lost 5 bases, and 13 bases lay between the germline ends. CDR3 bases: TGTGCCAGCAGCCCCAGGGGTAGGGATAATTCACCCCTCCACTTT. This translates into CASSPRGRDNSPLHF.

V gene TRBV9 combines with J gene TRBJ2-2; 12 bases are a match to TRBD1. CDR1 and CDR2 (germline): SGDLS, YYNGEE. V dropped 0 bases and J dropped 7; count of bases not matched to a gene: 4. This CDR3 contains 16 residues. The CDR3 nucleotides read TGTGCCAGCAGCGTAGCGGGACAGGGGGCCGACGGGGAGCTGTTTTTT. This codes for CASSVAGQGADGELFF.

The chain couples TRBV7-2 to TRBJ2-5; the match to TRBD2 covers 8 bases. V lost 3 bases and J lost 5; bases outside the gene matches: 17. The CDR3 has 18 residues. Germline V gene data show CDR1 as SGHTA and CDR2 as FQGNSA. The DNA for the CDR3 is TGTGCCAGCAGCTTCCAGGAGCGGGAGTTCCCCCGGATCGAGACCCAGTACTTC. This encodes CASSFQEREFPRIETQYF.

V gene TRBV6-5 combines with J gene TRBJ1-1; 7 bases fit TRBD1. This CDR3 is 13 amino acids long. In germline, CDR1 is MNHEY, CDR2 SVGAGI. V was clipped by 8 bases and J by 1 base; unmatched bases: 4. This CDR3 reads CASYAGGNTEAFF. CDR3 DNA sequence: TGTGCCAGCTACGCAGGGGGGAACACTGAAGCTTTCTTT.

The chain combines TRBV9 with TRBJ2-7; TRBD2 agrees at 9 bases. The CDR3 totals 14 residues. The germline CDR1 and CDR2 sequences are SGDLS and YYNGEE. Trimming cost V 3 bases and J 3 bases; bases outside gene matches: 4. The DNA for the CDR3 is TGTGCCAGCAGCGGCCTTAGCGGGAGCTACGAGCAGTACTTC. This codes for CASSGLSGSYEQYF.

The V call is TRBV7-8, the J call TRBJ2-1; 10 nucleotides align to TRBD2. The V gene end was trimmed by 6 bases and the J gene end by 0 bases; junction bases not matched to a gene: 8. This CDR3 has 17 amino acids. Germline V gene lookup returns CDR1 SGHVS and CDR2 FQNEAQ. The CDR3 here is CASSISGRSRSYNEQFF. The CDR3 DNA sequence: TGTGCCAGCAGTATTAGCGGGAGGTCTCGCTCCTACAATGAGCAGTTCTTC. The complete variable domain, with remaining parts taken from reference TRBV7-8 and TRBJ2-1, reads GAGVSQSPRYKVAKRGQDVALRCDPISGHVSLFWYQQALGQGPEFLTYFQNEAQLDKSGLPSDRFFAERPEGSVSTLKIQRTQQEDSAVYLCASSISGRSRSYNEQFFGPGTRLTVL.

The CDR3 nucleotides read TGTGCCAGCAGCGCGGGACAGGCCTACGAGCAGTACTTC. Translation: CASSAGQAYEQYF. This chain connects TRBV6-1 to TRBJ2-7, with 8 positions matching TRBD1. Germline CDR1 and CDR2: MNHNS and SASEGT. The CDR3 is 13 amino acids. Trimming cost V 6 bases and J 2 bases; bases outside gene matches: 3.

The rearrangement uses TRBV5-4 and TRBJ2-7, with 8 positions matching TRBD1. Germline V gene data show CDR1 as SGHNT and CDR2 as YYREEE (reference sequence). Unmatched junction bases numbered 8, after V lost 4 bases and J lost 5 bases. The CDR3 consists of 14 residues. The CDR3 nucleotides read TGTGCCAGCAGCGCCAACTCACAGGGGGACGAGCAGTACTTC. Encoded protein: CASSANSQGDEQYF. Filled out from reference TRBV5-4 and TRBJ2-7, the complete variable domain reads ETGVTQSPTHLIKTRGQQVTLRCSSQSGHNTVSWYQQALGQGPQFIFQYYREEENGRGNFPPRFSGLQFPNYSSELNVNALELDDSALYLCASSANSQGDEQYFGPGTRLTVT.

This clone was counted between two and nine times. The chain carries TRBV5-1 and TRBJ2-4; 9 nucleotides line up with TRBD1. The CDR3 spans 15 residues. Trimming took 4 bases from V and 6 from J; bases not matched to a gene: 8. Germline CDR1 and CDR2: SGHRS and YFSETQ. The CDR3 DNA is TGCGCCAGCAGCCCCTACAGGGGGCTGGGAAACATTCAGTACTTC. This codes for CASSPYRGLGNIQYF.